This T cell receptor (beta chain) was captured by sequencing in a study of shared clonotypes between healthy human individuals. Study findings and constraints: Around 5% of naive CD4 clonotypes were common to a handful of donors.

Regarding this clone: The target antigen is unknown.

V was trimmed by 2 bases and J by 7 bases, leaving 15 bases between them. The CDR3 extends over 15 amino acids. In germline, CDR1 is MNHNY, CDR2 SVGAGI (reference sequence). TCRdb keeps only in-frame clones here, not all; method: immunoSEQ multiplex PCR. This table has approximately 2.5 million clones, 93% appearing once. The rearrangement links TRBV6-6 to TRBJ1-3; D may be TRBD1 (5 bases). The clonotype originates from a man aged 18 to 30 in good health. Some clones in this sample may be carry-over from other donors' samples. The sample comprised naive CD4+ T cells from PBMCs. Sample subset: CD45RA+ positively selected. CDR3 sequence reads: CASSYETGTANTIYF. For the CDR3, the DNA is TGTGCCAGCAGTTACGAGACCGGGACGGCCAACACCATATATTTT.